This T cell receptor beta chain stems from a study of identical twins. TCRdb re-derived calls from the 5' RACE reads in MiXCR, one entry per CDR3 protein. The sample has approximately 600,000 distinct CDR3 sequences, about 7.6% seen once. Study-wide results and limits: Some out-of-frame alpha sequences were shared by twins, and these showed excess low generation probability.

This clonotype was seen repeatedly, ten times or more. Antigen: not known. Per germline, CDR1 SGHTA and CDR2 FQGNSA. V shed 5 bases and J 1 base; nucleotides not matched to a gene: 9. The CDR3 covers 17 residues. This same sample was also part of a study on yellow fever vaccine responses in identical twins.

Sequencing was done on a sample of PBMCs. This chain connects TRBV7-2 to TRBJ1-1; 11 bases are shared with TRBD1. The sequence was collected from a young woman in good health. This chain's CDR3 is CASSPRDRGMTNTEAFF. The CDR3 nucleotides are TGTGCCAGCAGCCCCAGGGACAGGGGGATGACGAACACTGAAGCTTTCTTT.